The sequence of this T cell receptor (beta chain) was determined in a study of T cells in localized non-small cell lung cancer. General study results and limits: Longer overall survival associated with higher blood T cell density; shorter survival with higher adjacent-lung clonality. Tumor showed lower T cell clonality than uninvolved adjacent lung, where it was highest.

Using immunoSEQ multiplex PCR, the repertoire was profiled, and TCRdb retains in-frame clones only, with some absent. The sample records over 40,000 clones, more than 85% being singletons. There are a few counts of this clone. The target antigen is unknown. V gave up 0 bases and J gave up 5 bases, with 4 bases separating them. In germline, CDR1 is GTSNPN, CDR2 SVGIG (reference sequence). This CDR3 is 11 amino acids long. The sequence was obtained from a woman aged 18 to 50 with stage III lung adenocarcinoma. The material sequenced was peripheral blood, taken before any cancer treatment. This sequence joins TRBV30 and TRBJ1-1; no definite D call. This CDR3 reads CAWSVLTEAFF. CDR3 coding DNA: TGTGCCTGGAGTGTACTAACTGAAGCTTTCTTT. Filled out from reference TRBV30 and TRBJ1-1, the complete variable domain reads SQTIHQWPATLVQPVGSPLSLECTVEGTSNPNLYWYRQAAGRGLQLLFYSVGIGQISSEVPQNLSASRPQDRQFILSSKKLLLSDSGFYLCAWSVLTEAFFGQGTRLTVV.